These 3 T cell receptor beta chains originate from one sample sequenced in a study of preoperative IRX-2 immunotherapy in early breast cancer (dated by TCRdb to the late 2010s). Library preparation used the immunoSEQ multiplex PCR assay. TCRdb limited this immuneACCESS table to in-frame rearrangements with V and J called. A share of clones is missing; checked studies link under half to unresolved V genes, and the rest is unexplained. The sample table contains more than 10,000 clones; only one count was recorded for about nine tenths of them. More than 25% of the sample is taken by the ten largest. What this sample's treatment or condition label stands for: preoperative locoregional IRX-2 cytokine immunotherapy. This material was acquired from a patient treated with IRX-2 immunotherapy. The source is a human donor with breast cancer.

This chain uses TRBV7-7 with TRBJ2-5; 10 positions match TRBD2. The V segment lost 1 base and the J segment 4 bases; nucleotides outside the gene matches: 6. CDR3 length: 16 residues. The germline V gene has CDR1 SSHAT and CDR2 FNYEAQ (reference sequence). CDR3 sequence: CASSLDLAGALETQYF. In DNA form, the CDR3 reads TGTGCCAGCAGCTTAGACCTAGCGGGGGCTTTAGAGACCCAGTACTTC.

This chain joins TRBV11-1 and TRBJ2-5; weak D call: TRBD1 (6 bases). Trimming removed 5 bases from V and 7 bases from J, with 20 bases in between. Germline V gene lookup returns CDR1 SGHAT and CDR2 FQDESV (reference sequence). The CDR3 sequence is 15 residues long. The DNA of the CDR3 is TGTGCCAGCAGCCTGGACAGCGGCCTCCGAGGGACCCAGTACTTC. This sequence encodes CASSLDSGLRGTQYF.

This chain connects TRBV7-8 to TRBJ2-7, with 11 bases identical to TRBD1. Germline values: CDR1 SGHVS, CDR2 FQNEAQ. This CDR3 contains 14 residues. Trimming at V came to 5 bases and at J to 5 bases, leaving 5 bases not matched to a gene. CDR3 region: CASSPDRGRDEQYF. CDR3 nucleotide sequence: TGTGCCAGCAGCCCGGACAGGGGGCGCGACGAGCAGTACTTC.